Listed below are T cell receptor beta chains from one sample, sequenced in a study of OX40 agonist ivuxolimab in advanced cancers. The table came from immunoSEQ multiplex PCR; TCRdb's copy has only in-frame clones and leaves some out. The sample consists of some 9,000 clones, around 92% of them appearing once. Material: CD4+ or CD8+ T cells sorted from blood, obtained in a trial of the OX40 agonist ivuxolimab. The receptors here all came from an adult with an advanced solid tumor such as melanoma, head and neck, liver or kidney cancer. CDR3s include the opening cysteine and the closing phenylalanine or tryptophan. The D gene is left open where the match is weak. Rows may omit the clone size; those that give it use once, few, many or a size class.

CDR3: CASSLARENGYTF
DNA: TGTGCCAGCAGCTTGGCCAGGGAAAACGGCTACACCTTC
size: .
V: TRBV5-5
D: .
length: 13
J: TRBJ1-2

CDR3: CASRGGGLLEAFF
DNA: TGTGCCAGCAGGGGCGGGGGTCTCCTTGAAGCTTTCTTT
size: .
V: TRBV6-6
D: .
length: 13
J: TRBJ1-1

CDR3: CASRALRVRGYTF
DNA: TGTGCCAGCAGGGCCCTCAGGGTACGTGGCTACACCTTC
size: .
V: TRBV7-9
D: .
length: 13
J: TRBJ1-2

CDR3: CASSPGGTHGYTF
DNA: TGTGCCAGCAGCCCTGGAGGGACGCATGGCTACACCTTC
size: .
V: TRBV7-9
D: .
length: 13
J: TRBJ1-2

CDR3: CASSLAGGGETQYF
DNA: TGTGCCAGCAGTCTAGCGGGAGGGGGAGAGACCCAGTACTTC
size: .
V: TRBV28
D: TRBD2
length: 14
J: TRBJ2-5

CDR3: CASSPSPDTQYF
DNA: TGTGCCAGCTCACCATCCCCAGATACGCAGTATTTT
size: .
V: TRBV18
D: .
length: 12
J: TRBJ2-3

CDR3: CASSSISGNLAFF
DNA: TGCGCCAGCAGCTCAATATCCGGGAATTTAGCTTTCTTT
size: .
V: TRBV5-1
D: .
length: 13
J: TRBJ1-1

CDR3: CASSHTGQLSYEQYF
DNA: TGCGCCAGCAGCCATACGGGACAGCTCTCCTACGAGCAGTACTTC
size: .
V: TRBV5-1
D: TRBD1
length: 15
J: TRBJ2-7

CDR3: CASKDSSGANVLTF
DNA: TGTGCCAGCAAAGACAGCTCTGGGGCCAACGTCCTGACTTTC
size: .
V: TRBV6-9
D: .
length: 14
J: TRBJ2-6

CDR3: CASSPRKLVLNEQFF
DNA: TGTGCCAGCAGCCCTCGAAAGCTAGTACTCAATGAGCAGTTCTTC
size: .
V: TRBV7-2
D: .
length: 15
J: TRBJ2-1

CDR3: CAWSVGGNQPQHF
DNA: TGTGCCTGGAGTGTTGGAGGCAATCAGCCCCAGCATTTT
size: few
V: TRBV30
D: .
length: 13
J: TRBJ1-5

CDR3: CASKRGDLGGTQYF
DNA: TGTGCCAGCAAACGGGGGGACCTCGGGGGGACCCAGTACTTC
size: .
V: TRBV19
D: TRBD2
length: 14
J: TRBJ2-5

CDR3: CASSSPGSGRRVGANVLTF
DNA: TGTGCCAGTAGTTCCCCGGGTAGCGGGAGGAGGGTTGGGGCCAACGTCCTGACTTTC
size: .
V: TRBV19
D: TRBD2
length: 19
J: TRBJ2-6

CDR3: CASRRDRDPSYEQYF
DNA: TGTGCCAGCAGACGCGACAGGGACCCCTCCTACGAGCAGTACTTC
size: few
V: TRBV6-5
D: TRBD1
length: 15
J: TRBJ2-7

CDR3: CASMRKLANTGELFF
DNA: TGTGCCAGCATGCGTAAACTCGCGAACACCGGGGAGCTGTTTTTT
size: .
V: TRBV28
D: .
length: 15
J: TRBJ2-2

CDR3: CASSLVGGRGETQYF
DNA: TGTGCCAGCAGCTTGGTGGGCGGGAGGGGCGAGACCCAGTACTTC
size: .
V: TRBV5-4
D: TRBD2
length: 15
J: TRBJ2-5

CDR3: CASSLPGEGTGELFF
DNA: TGTGCCAGCAGTTTACCGGGAGAAGGGACCGGGGAGCTGTTTTTT
size: .
V: TRBV28
D: .
length: 15
J: TRBJ2-2

CDR3: CASRRGTEYTGELFF
DNA: TGTGCCAGCAGGAGGGGGACTGAGTACACCGGGGAGCTGTTTTTT
size: .
V: TRBV2
D: .
length: 15
J: TRBJ2-2

CDR3: CATSRFLGAQETQYF
DNA: TGTGCCACCAGCAGATTTTTGGGGGCCCAAGAGACCCAGTACTTC
size: .
V: TRBV15
D: .
length: 15
J: TRBJ2-5

CDR3: CAWSSGLAETQYF
DNA: TGTGCCTGGAGTTCGGGACTAGCTGAGACCCAGTACTTC
size: .
V: TRBV30
D: TRBD2
length: 13
J: TRBJ2-5

CDR3: CSGGFSNEQFF
DNA: TGCAGCGGGGGTTTTTCGAATGAGCAGTTCTTC
size: .
V: TRBV29-1
D: .
length: 11
J: TRBJ2-1

CDR3: CASRSTSSGSLYEQYF
DNA: TGTGCCAGCAGATCCACCTCTAGCGGGAGCTTGTACGAGCAGTACTTC
size: .
V: TRBV28
D: TRBD2
length: 16
J: TRBJ2-7

CDR3: CASRTRWGTDTQYF
DNA: TGCGCCAGCAGAACGAGGTGGGGCACAGATACGCAGTATTTT
size: .
V: TRBV5-1
D: .
length: 14
J: TRBJ2-3

CDR3: CASSLVNTQYF
DNA: TGTGCCAGCAGCTTGGTAAATACGCAGTATTTT
size: .
V: TRBV5-4
D: .
length: 11
J: TRBJ2-3

CDR3: CASSPQTHSGNTIYF
DNA: TGTGCCAGCAGCCCCCAGACCCACTCTGGAAACACCATATATTTT
size: .
V: TRBV6-5
D: .
length: 15
J: TRBJ1-3

CDR3: CASRDSQNYGYTF
DNA: TGTGCCAGCAGGGACAGCCAAAACTATGGCTACACCTTC
size: .
V: TRBV2
D: .
length: 13
J: TRBJ1-2

CDR3: CAWNGGRSYEQYF
DNA: TGTGCCTGGAATGGGGGACGCTCCTACGAGCAGTACTTC
size: .
V: TRBV30
D: .
length: 13
J: TRBJ2-7

CDR3: CASSLDWITGELFF
DNA: TGTGCCAGCAGCTTAGATTGGATCACCGGGGAGCTGTTTTTT
size: .
V: TRBV11-2
D: .
length: 14
J: TRBJ2-2

CDR3: CASSLAPRLAEETQYF
DNA: TGTGCCAGCAGCTTGGCCCCGCGACTAGCGGAAGAGACCCAGTACTTC
size: .
V: TRBV5-6
D: TRBD2
length: 16
J: TRBJ2-5

CDR3: CASSLSDRGDYEQFF
DNA: TGTGCCAGCAGCTTATCGGACAGGGGAGATTATGAGCAGTTCTTC
size: .
V: TRBV11-2
D: TRBD1
length: 15
J: TRBJ2-1

CDR3: CSARASYEQYF
DNA: TGCAGTGCTAGGGCAAGCTACGAGCAGTACTTC
size: .
V: TRBV20-1
D: .
length: 11
J: TRBJ2-7

CDR3: CASTGGGELFF
DNA: TGTGCCTCCACGGGAGGCGGGGAGCTGTTTTTT
size: .
V: TRBV10-3
D: TRBD2
length: 11
J: TRBJ2-2

CDR3: CASSLEQGLTEAFF
DNA: TGTGCCAGCAGCTTGGAACAGGGCCTCACTGAAGCTTTCTTT
size: .
V: TRBV5-4
D: .
length: 14
J: TRBJ1-1

CDR3: CASNQRAGWGEQYF
DNA: TGTGCCAGCAACCAAAGAGCAGGATGGGGCGAGCAGTACTTC
size: .
V: TRBV6-6
D: .
length: 14
J: TRBJ2-7

CDR3: CASSEYIRETQYF
DNA: TGTGCCAGCAGTGAATATATTCGAGAGACCCAGTACTTC
size: .
V: TRBV2
D: .
length: 13
J: TRBJ2-5

CDR3: CSVATSGGYTF
DNA: TGCAGCGTTGCCACCAGTGGCGGCTACACCTTC
size: .
V: TRBV29-1
D: .
length: 11
J: TRBJ1-2

CDR3: CASRGAGNTGELFF
DNA: TGTGCCAGCCGTGGGGCAGGAAACACCGGGGAGCTGTTTTTT
size: .
V: TRBV18
D: .
length: 14
J: TRBJ2-2

CDR3: CAISLAAQSSYNEQFF
DNA: TGTGCCATCAGCCTAGCGGCCCAAAGCTCCTACAATGAGCAGTTCTTC
size: .
V: TRBV10-3
D: TRBD2
length: 16
J: TRBJ2-1

CDR3: CASSLDRGRGYEQYF
DNA: TGTGCCAGCAGCCTTGACAGGGGTAGGGGGTACGAGCAGTACTTC
size: .
V: TRBV5-6
D: TRBD1
length: 15
J: TRBJ2-7

CDR3: CSVLPKRSYNSPLHF
DNA: TGCAGCGTTCTCCCCAAACGCTCCTATAATTCACCCCTCCACTTT
size: .
V: TRBV29-1
D: .
length: 15
J: TRBJ1-6

CDR3: CASSFGYGGEAPLHF
DNA: TGTGCCAGCAGTTTCGGATACGGGGGAGAGGCACCCCTCCACTTT
size: .
V: TRBV28
D: .
length: 15
J: TRBJ1-6

CDR3: CASSPTGAIQTQYF
DNA: TGTGCCAGCAGTCCGACAGGGGCTATTCAGACCCAGTACTTC
size: .
V: TRBV6-5
D: TRBD1
length: 14
J: TRBJ2-5

CDR3: CASSESGRASGRSGELFF
DNA: TGTGCCAGCAGTGAATCGGGGCGGGCTAGCGGGAGATCCGGGGAGCTGTTTTTT
size: .
V: TRBV2
D: TRBD2
length: 18
J: TRBJ2-2

CDR3: CASSQPAVQGASTGELFF
DNA: TGCGCCAGCAGCCAACCCGCCGTACAGGGGGCGTCGACCGGGGAGCTGTTTTTT
size: .
V: TRBV5-1
D: TRBD1
length: 18
J: TRBJ2-2

CDR3: CASSLAATGPMNTEAFF
DNA: TGCGCCAGCAGCTTGGCCGCCACAGGACCCATGAACACTGAAGCTTTCTTT
size: .
V: TRBV5-1
D: .
length: 17
J: TRBJ1-1

CDR3: CASSSWGGRKNTEAFF
DNA: TGTGCCAGCAGTTCGTGGGGGGGAAGGAAGAACACTGAAGCTTTCTTT
size: .
V: TRBV6-6
D: .
length: 16
J: TRBJ1-1

CDR3: CASSLDINQPQHF
DNA: TGTGCCAGCTCACTCGATATCAATCAGCCCCAGCATTTT
size: .
V: TRBV18
D: .
length: 13
J: TRBJ1-5

CDR3: CASSVDRASYGYTF
DNA: TGTGCCAGCAGCGTAGATCGGGCCAGTTATGGCTACACCTTC
size: .
V: TRBV9
D: .
length: 14
J: TRBJ1-2

CDR3: CASSQDGDFTDTQYF
DNA: TGTGCCAGCAGCCAAGATGGAGACTTCACAGATACGCAGTATTTT
size: few
V: TRBV4-2
D: .
length: 15
J: TRBJ2-3

CDR3: CASLGAAGGNTEAFF
DNA: TGTGCCAGCCTAGGGGCAGCCGGGGGGAACACTGAAGCTTTCTTT
size: .
V: TRBV28
D: .
length: 15
J: TRBJ1-1

CDR3: CASSFESGNTIYF
DNA: TGCGCCAGCAGCTTCGAATCTGGAAACACCATATATTTT
size: .
V: TRBV7-2
D: .
length: 13
J: TRBJ1-3

CDR3: CASIGRTSGNTIYF
DNA: TGTGCCAGCATTGGTAGGACCTCTGGAAACACCATATATTTT
size: .
V: TRBV6-5
D: .
length: 14
J: TRBJ1-3

CDR3: CASSPLAGGNTGELFF
DNA: TGCGCCAGCAGCCCTCTTGCGGGAGGCAACACCGGGGAGCTGTTTTTT
size: once
V: TRBV5-1
D: TRBD2
length: 16
J: TRBJ2-2

CDR3: CASSTGGWNEQFF
DNA: TGTGCCAGCAGTACGGGGGGGTGGAATGAGCAGTTCTTC
size: .
V: TRBV28
D: TRBD2
length: 13
J: TRBJ2-1

CDR3: CASSSQGGSEQFF
DNA: TGTGCCAGCAGTTCGCAGGGGGGGAGTGAGCAGTTCTTC
size: .
V: TRBV28
D: .
length: 13
J: TRBJ2-1

CDR3: CASSISGNYEQYF
DNA: TGTGCCAGCTCAATTAGCGGGAACTACGAGCAGTACTTC
size: .
V: TRBV18
D: TRBD2
length: 13
J: TRBJ2-7

CDR3: CASSYSGGDTGELFF
DNA: TGTGCCAGCAGTTACTCAGGGGGCGACACCGGGGAGCTGTTTTTT
size: .
V: TRBV6-5
D: TRBD1
length: 15
J: TRBJ2-2

CDR3: CASSLPAIPYEQYF
DNA: TGTGCCAGCAGTTTACCAGCGATACCCTACGAGCAGTACTTC
size: once
V: TRBV28
D: .
length: 14
J: TRBJ2-7